Listed here are 12 T cell receptor beta chains from one sample, sequenced in a study of blood T cells in healthy people across ages. Primers used in a second PCR of about 6 to 11 cycles were a sample-barcoded 5' primer and a J-beta primer mix. TCRdb independently ran MiXCR on the 5' RACE reads; one entry per CDR3 protein. Of about 640,000 distinct CDR3 sequences in the sample, around three fifths were seen once. The sequenced material came from blood. All receptors derive from a man in his sixties in good health.

The rearrangement joins TRBV3-1 to TRBJ2-3; TRBD2 agrees at 7 bases. Losses at the gene ends were 1 base for V and 2 bases for J; bases not matched to a gene: 3. The germline CDR1 and CDR2 sequences are LGHDT and YNNKEL (reference sequence). The CDR3 has 15 residues. The CDR3 sequence: CASSQGGGTTDTQYF. CDR3 sequence (DNA): TGTGCCAGCAGCCAAGGCGGGGGTACCACAGATACGCAGTATTTT.

The chain is built from TRBV29-1 and TRBJ2-7; D could derive from TRBD1 or TRBD2 (5 bases each). Trimming took 4 bases from V and 4 from J, leaving 14 bases between them. Germline V gene data show CDR1 as SQVTM and CDR2 as ANQGSEA. The CDR3 is 13 residues long. The CDR3 loop reads CSVVAGSRYEQYF. DNA of the CDR3: TGCAGCGTTGTCGCAGGGAGTCGATACGAGCAGTACTTC.

The DNA of the CDR3 is TGCGCCAGCAGCCAGGTCACAGGGGGCTATAGCAATCAGCCCCAGCATTTT. This encodes CASSQVTGGYSNQPQHF. The gene calls are TRBV4-1 and TRBJ1-5, with 9 bases that match TRBD1. This CDR3 spans 17 amino acids. The V gene's germline CDR1 is MGHRA and CDR2 YSYEKL. Trimming at V came to 3 bases and at J to 0 bases, leaving 6 bases not matched to a gene.

This chain uses TRBV5-1 with TRBJ1-6; 8 nucleotides align to TRBD1. The CDR3 is 17 amino acids. Looked up from germline, CDR1 is SGHRS and CDR2 is YFSETQ. Unmatched junction bases numbered 14, after V lost 4 bases and J lost 8 bases. The CDR3 spells CASSTDRGLFRDSPLHF. The CDR3, as DNA: TGCGCCAGCAGCACAGACAGGGGCCTATTCAGAGATTCACCCCTCCACTTT.

The J gene is TRBJ2-1, the V gene TRBV28; 9 positions agree with TRBD2. Unmatched junction bases numbered 6, after V lost 4 bases and J lost 5 bases. Germline lookup yields CDR1 MDHEN and CDR2 SYDVKM. The CDR3 sequence is 15 residues long. The DNA for the CDR3 is TGTGCCAGCAGTTGTAGCGGGGGAAACCACAATGAGCAGTTCTTC. Translated: CASSCSGGNHNEQFF. Based on the CDR3 plus reference TRBV28 and TRBJ2-1, the full variable domain is DVKVTQSSRYLVKRTGEKVFLECVQDMDHENMFWYRQDPGLGLRLIYFSYDVKMKEKGDIPEGYSVSREKKERFSLILESASTNQTSMYLCASSCSGGNHNEQFFGPGTRLTVL.

The chain carries TRBV3-1 and TRBJ1-1; D is undetermined. The V and J ends lost 1 base and 1 base respectively, with 10 bases between them. Germline V gene lookup returns CDR1 LGHDT and CDR2 YNNKEL (reference sequence). The CDR3 is 15 amino acids. CDR3 protein: CASSQGFWANTEAFF. In DNA form, the CDR3 reads TGTGCCAGCAGCCAAGGTTTTTGGGCGAACACTGAAGCTTTCTTT.

The V and J genes are TRBV7-9 and TRBJ2-4, with D maybe TRBD1 (6 bases). CDR1 SEHNR and CDR2 FQNEAQ come from the germline V gene (reference sequence). Trimming took off 4 bases at V and 13 bases at J, with 20 bases between the two ends. This CDR3 has 14 residues. DNA for the CDR3: TGTGCCAGCAGCTACGGGACACGACTCTACGGGCAGTACTTC. Its protein product is CASSYGTRLYGQYF.

The chain links TRBV20-1 to TRBJ2-3; unclear D gene. The V gene lost 4 bases and the J gene lost 1 base, with 12 bases spanning the gap. Germline CDR1 is DFQATT and CDR2 is SNEGSKA (reference sequence). CDR3 length equals 14 residues. CDR3 nucleotide sequence: TGCAGTGCTACCCTGGACGGCCGCACAGATACGCAGTATTTT. It specifies CSATLDGRTDTQYF.

The chain employs TRBV6-1 and TRBJ1-5, with D unresolved. The germline CDR1 and CDR2 sequences are MNHNS and SASEGT. Between the trimmed V and J ends, which lost 4 bases and 4 bases, there was a span of 8 bases. This CDR3 region has 13 residues. This CDR3 is CASSGLGNQPQHF. CDR3 nucleotides: TGTGCCAGCAGTGGCCTGGGAAATCAGCCCCAGCATTTT.

This chain uses TRBV5-1 with TRBJ2-7, with TRBD1 matching over 8 bases. Germline CDR1 SGHRS, CDR2 YFSETQ. The junction had 7 bases not matched to a gene; V was cut back by 0 bases and J by 5 bases. The CDR3 runs to 15 residues. CDR3 coding DNA: TGCGCCAGCAGCTTGGCCGCGGACAGGGATGACGAGCAGTACTTC. Translation gives CASSLAADRDDEQYF.

This clonotype was detected only a few times. J is TRBJ1-2 and V is TRBV4-1, with a tentative D call TRBD1 (5 bases). The CDR3 is 12 residues long. V was clipped by 6 bases and J by 2 bases, with 7 bases between them. CDR1 MGHRA and CDR2 YSYEKL come from the germline V gene. The CDR3 reads CASRQENYGYTF. CDR3 nucleotide sequence: TGCGCCAGCAGACAGGAGAACTATGGCTACACCTTC.

J is TRBJ2-3 and V is TRBV3-1, with D perhaps TRBD2 (6 bases). V was clipped by 0 bases and J by 4 bases, with 17 bases between them. CDR1 and CDR2 from the germline V gene are LGHDT and YNNKEL (reference sequence). The CDR3 covers 17 residues. The CDR3 loop reads CASSQDMGTVAADTQYF. The CDR3 DNA is TGTGCCAGCAGCCAAGATATGGGGACTGTGGCGGCAGATACGCAGTATTTT.